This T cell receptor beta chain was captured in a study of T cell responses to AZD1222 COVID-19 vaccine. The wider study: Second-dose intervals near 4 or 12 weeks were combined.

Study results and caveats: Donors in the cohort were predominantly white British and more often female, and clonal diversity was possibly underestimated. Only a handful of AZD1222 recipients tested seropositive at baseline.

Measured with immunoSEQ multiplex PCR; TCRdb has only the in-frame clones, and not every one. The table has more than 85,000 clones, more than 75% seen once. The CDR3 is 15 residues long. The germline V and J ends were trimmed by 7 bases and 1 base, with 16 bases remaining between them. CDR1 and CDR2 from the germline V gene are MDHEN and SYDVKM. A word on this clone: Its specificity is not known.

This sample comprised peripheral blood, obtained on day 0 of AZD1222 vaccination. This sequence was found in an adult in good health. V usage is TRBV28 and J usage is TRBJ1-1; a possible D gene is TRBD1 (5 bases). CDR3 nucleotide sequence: TGTGCCAGCATACTTCTAACGGGGGGGAACACTGAAGCTTTCTTT. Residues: CASILLTGGNTEAFF. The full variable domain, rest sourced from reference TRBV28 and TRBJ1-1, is DVKVTQSSRYLVKRTGEKVFLECVQDMDHENMFWYRQDPGLGLRLIYFSYDVKMKEKGDIPEGYSVSREKKERFSLILESASTNQTSMYLCASILLTGGNTEAFFGQGTRLTVV.